These T cell receptor beta chains were read from a single sample in a study of shared clonotypes between healthy human individuals. Some clones are missing from TCRdb's copy, which holds only in-frame ones; the method was immunoSEQ multiplex PCR. This table holds about 490,000 clones, 76% found once. Sequenced: PBMCs. The receptors here all came from a woman in her thirties or forties in good health. Some clones in this sample may be carry-over from other donors' samples. Both conserved end residues are part of each CDR3. The D gene is left open where the match is weak. Size tells how often a clone was seen (once, few, many) or the class of an expanded clone, and some rows leave it out.

TRBJ2-5	TRBV25-1	TRBD1	.	CASSKRTGGQETQYF	TGTGCCAGCAGTAAACGGACAGGGGGGCAAGAGACCCAGTACTTC
TRBJ1-2	TRBV20-1	TRBD1	.	CSAGTGTGYTF	TGCAGTGCGGGGACAGGGACCGGCTACACCTTC
TRBJ1-2	TRBV30	.	.	CAWSGPYGYTF	TGTGCCTGGAGCGGACCCTATGGCTACACCTTC
TRBJ1-2	TRBV18	.	.	CASSPTQRDLGPGYTF	TGTGCCAGCTCACCCACGCAGAGGGACTTGGGACCGGGCTACACCTTC
TRBJ2-7	TRBV9	.	few	CASSPAGYYEQYF	TGTGCCAGCAGCCCTGCGGGGTACTACGAGCAGTACTTC
TRBJ1-2	TRBV5-1	.	.	CASSPGAGLYYGYTF	TGCGCCAGCAGCCCAGGGGCAGGGTTGTATTATGGCTACACCTTC
TRBJ1-1	TRBV10-3	.	few	CAISGERYTEAFF	TGTGCCATCAGTGGGGAGAGGTACACTGAAGCTTTCTTT
TRBJ2-2	TRBV7-8	.	few	CASSLAVLFGETGELFF	TGTGCCAGCAGCTTAGCAGTCCTTTTTGGCGAAACCGGGGAGCTGTTTTTT
TRBJ1-2	TRBV28	.	.	CASSLRGHREGGNYGYTF	TGTGCCAGCAGTTTACGGGGCCACAGGGAGGGGGGTAACTATGGCTACACCTTC
TRBJ2-7	TRBV5-1	TRBD2	.	CASSLIGLASYEQYF	TGCGCCAGCAGCTTGATTGGACTAGCGAGCTACGAGCAGTACTTC
TRBJ1-3	TRBV7-8	.	.	CATGDSGNTIYF	TGTGCCACTGGTGACTCTGGAAACACCATATATTTT
TRBJ2-3	TRBV7-7	.	.	CASTPIPTSRADTQYF	TGTGCTAGCACCCCTATCCCCACTAGCCGCGCAGATACGCAGTATTTT
TRBJ2-1	TRBV7-8	TRBD2	.	CASSSGTSGYNEQFF	TGTGCCAGCAGCTCAGGGACTAGCGGGTACAATGAGCAGTTCTTC
TRBJ2-1	TRBV6-1	TRBD2	once	CASSALGTRGDEQFF	TGTGCCAGCAGTGCTCTCGGTACCCGGGGGGATGAGCAGTTCTTC
TRBJ1-5	TRBV27	.	.	CASSRSNQPQHF	TGTGCCAGCAGTCGCAGCAATCAGCCCCAGCATTTT
TRBJ1-2	TRBV7-8	.	.	CASSEQGSYYGCTF	TGTGCCAGCAGCGAGCAGGGGTCCTACTATGGCTGCACCTTC
TRBJ2-7	TRBV2	.	.	CASSSPGESYEQYF	TGTGCCAGCAGCTCACCAGGGGAGTCCTACGAGCAGTACTTC
TRBJ1-4	TRBV9	.	.	CASSVEPSPNEKLFF	TGTGCCAGCAGCGTAGAACCCTCCCCTAATGAAAAACTGTTTTTT
TRBJ2-7	TRBV7-9	.	.	CASSLGSASSYEQYF	TGTGCCAGCAGCTTAGGGTCGGCGAGCTCCTACGAGCAGTACTTC
TRBJ1-1	TRBV19	.	.	CASTSTANTEAFF	TGTGCCAGCACTTCAACAGCGAACACTGAAGCTTTCTTT